The clone carrying this T cell receptor (beta chain) has ten or more counts. Joint extraction of RNA and DNA used roughly 18-34 mg of bulk tissue that was unsorted. The data were obtained in a study of tumor-infiltrating lymphocytes in primary liver carcinoma. Starting material of around 490 ng total RNA yielded TCR beta cDNA via a constant-region primer. For TCR beta, libraries were produced by three nested multiplex PCR rounds using slightly modified ARM-PCR. The first two PCR rounds, roughly 10 cycles each, used TRBV1-TRBV30 forward primers and a C-beta reverse primer. TCRdb re-analysed the multiplex PCR reads in MiXCR, keeping a single row per CDR3 protein. In the table there are 40,000 to 55,000 distinct CDR3 sequences, less than 85% of which are singletons. Germline CDR1 is GTSNPN and CDR2 is SVGIG (reference sequence). V lost 5 bases, J lost 0 bases, and 8 bases lay in between. This CDR3 comprises 13 residues.

The receptor comes from a man in his forties with primary liver carcinoma and hepatitis B virus infection. The sample taken for sequencing was liver tumor tissue from sampling region 5. The subset is: tumor region T5, tumor centre. This chain connects TRBV30 to TRBJ1-3, with D uncertain. DNA of the CDR3: TGTGCCTGGGCACGGAACTCTGGAAACACCATATATTTT. Residues: CAWARNSGNTIYF.